A selection of T cell receptor beta chains follows, all from one sample in a study of CD8 T cells in ankylosing spondylitis. TCRdb recomputed calls from the 5' RACE reads with MiXCR, one row per CDR3 protein. The profile shows about 160,000 distinct CDR3 sequences, around 43% of them singletons. The sequencing sample was made of synovial fluid, either unsorted or a sorted T cell fraction (not recorded which). Source of these receptors: a male donor with ankylosing spondylitis. The CDR3 runs from the conserved cysteine through the conserved F or W. Each record gives: J gene, clone size, V gene, D gene, CDR3 DNA, CDR3 protein. D genes are given only for firm matches. For some rows the clone size is stated as once, few or many, or as a class when expanded; others skip it.

j_call: TRBJ2-7; clone_size: once; v_call: TRBV4-1; d_call: TRBD1; cdr3_nt: TGCGCCAGCAGCCAGGCGGACAGGATGAGAACCCACGAGCAGTACTTC; cdr3_aa: CASSQADRMRTHEQYF
j_call: TRBJ2-7; clone_size: few; v_call: TRBV12-3/TRBV12-4; d_call: .; cdr3_nt: TGTGCCAGCAGTTTCGGACAGAGAGCCTACGAGCAGTACTTC; cdr3_aa: CASSFGQRAYEQYF
j_call: TRBJ2-7; clone_size: .; v_call: TRBV6-1; d_call: .; cdr3_nt: TGTGCCAGCAGTGAAGCTTTAGGGCAGTCCTACGAGCAGTACTTC; cdr3_aa: CASSEALGQSYEQYF
j_call: TRBJ2-1; clone_size: many; v_call: TRBV6-5; d_call: .; cdr3_nt: TGTGCCAGCAGTTACTCGGTGGACAGTTCATATGAGCAGTTCTTC; cdr3_aa: CASSYSVDSSYEQFF
j_call: TRBJ2-7; clone_size: .; v_call: TRBV30; d_call: .; cdr3_nt: TGTGCCTGGAGTGTACTCGGGGCAGGGGAGCAGTACTTC; cdr3_aa: CAWSVLGAGEQYF
j_call: TRBJ2-2; clone_size: few; v_call: TRBV12-3/TRBV12-4; d_call: TRBD1; cdr3_nt: TGTGCCAGCAGTTTCACTACAGGGGAACCGGGGGAGCTGTTTTTT; cdr3_aa: CASSFTTGEPGELFF
j_call: TRBJ2-7; clone_size: .; v_call: TRBV9; d_call: .; cdr3_nt: TGTGCCAGCAGCGTAGATGGCGGGGCGCCTTCCTACGAGCAGTACTTC; cdr3_aa: CASSVDGGAPSYEQYF
j_call: TRBJ1-4; clone_size: .; v_call: TRBV4-1; d_call: .; cdr3_nt: TGCGCCAGCAGCCAAGATCGCCGTGGGGTCACTAATGAAAAACTGTTTTTT; cdr3_aa: CASSQDRRGVTNEKLFF
j_call: TRBJ2-3; clone_size: .; v_call: TRBV12-3/TRBV12-4; d_call: .; cdr3_nt: TGTGCCTCCAAGGGGCGAGCGACAGATACGCAGTATTTT; cdr3_aa: CASKGRATDTQYF
j_call: TRBJ2-7; clone_size: .; v_call: TRBV28; d_call: .; cdr3_nt: TGTGCCAGCAGCCCCCTCTTGGGGCAGGAGACCATACTATTCCCCTACGAGCAGTACTTC; cdr3_aa: CASSPLLGQETILFPYEQYF
j_call: TRBJ2-1; clone_size: .; v_call: TRBV5-1; d_call: TRBD1; cdr3_nt: TGCGCCAGCAGCTTGAGGGACAGGGGCCTTAGCTCCTACAATGAGCAGTTCTTC; cdr3_aa: CASSLRDRGLSSYNEQFF
j_call: TRBJ2-2; clone_size: few; v_call: TRBV4-2; d_call: .; cdr3_nt: TGTGCCAGCAGCCGCTACAACTCCGTGAACACCGGGGAGCTGTTTTTT; cdr3_aa: CASSRYNSVNTGELFF
j_call: TRBJ1-4; clone_size: .; v_call: TRBV7-9; d_call: .; cdr3_nt: TGTGCCAGCAGCTTAGGTCCGCCTCTGAGGGAAAAACTGTTTTTT; cdr3_aa: CASSLGPPLREKLFF
j_call: TRBJ1-2; clone_size: .; v_call: TRBV5-1; d_call: .; cdr3_nt: TGCGCCAGCAGCCCCTTAGGGTTCGACTATGGCTACACCTTC; cdr3_aa: CASSPLGFDYGYTF
j_call: TRBJ1-1; clone_size: .; v_call: TRBV20-1; d_call: TRBD1; cdr3_nt: TGCAGTGCCAGACAGGGCGGTAACACTGAAGCTTTCTTT; cdr3_aa: CSARQGGNTEAFF
j_call: TRBJ2-1; clone_size: .; v_call: TRBV24-1; d_call: TRBD2; cdr3_nt: TGTGCCACCAGTGAGGCTAGCGGCAATGAGCAGTTCTTC; cdr3_aa: CATSEASGNEQFF
j_call: TRBJ2-7; clone_size: .; v_call: TRBV28; d_call: TRBD2; cdr3_nt: TGTGCCAGCAGTTTAATCCTAGCGGGACACTACGAGCAGTACTTC; cdr3_aa: CASSLILAGHYEQYF
j_call: TRBJ1-5; clone_size: .; v_call: TRBV18; d_call: .; cdr3_nt: TGTGCCAGCTCACCAGGACCATACCGGGTCCCCAATCAGCCCCAGCATTTT; cdr3_aa: CASSPGPYRVPNQPQHF
j_call: TRBJ2-7; clone_size: .; v_call: TRBV28; d_call: .; cdr3_nt: TGTGCCAGCAGTTTCGTTTGGGCCCTAGAGGTTAGGGCCCCCTACGAGCAGTACTTC; cdr3_aa: CASSFVWALEVRAPYEQYF
j_call: TRBJ1-1; clone_size: .; v_call: TRBV7-9; d_call: TRBD1; cdr3_nt: TGTGCCAGCAGCTCCAGGGGGCTGGTGTTCACTGAAGCTTTCTTT; cdr3_aa: CASSSRGLVFTEAFF
j_call: TRBJ2-1; clone_size: few; v_call: TRBV18; d_call: .; cdr3_nt: TGTGCCAGCTCACCACCGTGGGGTCATGAGCAGTTCTTC; cdr3_aa: CASSPPWGHEQFF
j_call: TRBJ2-2; clone_size: few; v_call: TRBV20-1; d_call: TRBD1; cdr3_nt: TGCAGTGCTACCAGACCCGACAGGGGCGACACCGGGGAGCTGTTTTTT; cdr3_aa: CSATRPDRGDTGELFF
j_call: TRBJ2-7; clone_size: .; v_call: TRBV11-2; d_call: .; cdr3_nt: TGTGCCAGCAGCTTAGATCTTTGGGCCCCGAAGCCTTACGAGCAGTACTTC; cdr3_aa: CASSLDLWAPKPYEQYF
j_call: TRBJ2-7; clone_size: .; v_call: TRBV20-1; d_call: TRBD2; cdr3_nt: TGCAGTGCTAGAATCCCCGAGGGACTAGCGGGGGTCCCCTACGAGCAGTACTTC; cdr3_aa: CSARIPEGLAGVPYEQYF
j_call: TRBJ2-7; clone_size: .; v_call: TRBV6-1; d_call: .; cdr3_nt: TGTGCCAGCAGTGGAGTTGACACCCTCGGGGACGAGCAGTACTTC; cdr3_aa: CASSGVDTLGDEQYF
j_call: TRBJ1-1; clone_size: .; v_call: TRBV9; d_call: .; cdr3_nt: TGTGCCAGCAGCGGCTTGAACACTGAAGCTTTCTTT; cdr3_aa: CASSGLNTEAFF
j_call: TRBJ2-7; clone_size: .; v_call: TRBV12-3/TRBV12-4; d_call: TRBD2; cdr3_nt: TGTGCCAGCAGTCCCACGCGGGGGGCCGGCGAGCAGTACTTC; cdr3_aa: CASSPTRGAGEQYF
j_call: TRBJ2-2; clone_size: many; v_call: TRBV6-4; d_call: .; cdr3_nt: TGTGCCAGCAGCCCCTCCAACACCGGGGAGCTGTTTTTT; cdr3_aa: CASSPSNTGELFF
j_call: TRBJ2-3; clone_size: few; v_call: TRBV6-2/TRBV6-3; d_call: .; cdr3_nt: TGTGCCAGCAGACCCGGGCCCACCCAACGGACAGATACGCAGTATTTT; cdr3_aa: CASRPGPTQRTDTQYF
j_call: TRBJ1-1; clone_size: once; v_call: TRBV12-3/TRBV12-4; d_call: TRBD1; cdr3_nt: TGTGCCAGCAGGACAGGGAGGCTGAAAGCTTTCTTT; cdr3_aa: CASRTGRLKAFF
j_call: TRBJ1-5; clone_size: .; v_call: TRBV7-9; d_call: TRBD1; cdr3_nt: TGTGCCAGCAGCTTAACGGGGACAGACAATCAGCCCCAGCATTTT; cdr3_aa: CASSLTGTDNQPQHF
j_call: TRBJ2-1; clone_size: .; v_call: TRBV27; d_call: .; cdr3_nt: TGTGCCAGCAGTTGGGGCAGGGGCTATGAGCAGTTCTTC; cdr3_aa: CASSWGRGYEQFF
j_call: TRBJ1-6; clone_size: .; v_call: TRBV7-6; d_call: .; cdr3_nt: TGTGCCAGCAGCTACGGCTCCTTTTCACCCCTCCACTTT; cdr3_aa: CASSYGSFSPLHF
j_call: TRBJ2-7; clone_size: once; v_call: TRBV6-1; d_call: TRBD1; cdr3_nt: TGTGCCAGCAGTCCAGGGATTCCCGGGACAGGGGCCTACGAGCAGTACTTC; cdr3_aa: CASSPGIPGTGAYEQYF
j_call: TRBJ2-7; clone_size: few; v_call: TRBV20-1; d_call: .; cdr3_nt: TGCAGTGCGGGGACCTCCTACGAGCAGTACTTC; cdr3_aa: CSAGTSYEQYF
j_call: TRBJ2-7; clone_size: .; v_call: TRBV28; d_call: .; cdr3_nt: TGTGCCAGCAGTACACTAAGTCGGGAACGCTACGAGCAGTACTTC; cdr3_aa: CASSTLSRERYEQYF
j_call: TRBJ2-7; clone_size: .; v_call: TRBV11-2; d_call: TRBD1; cdr3_nt: TGTGCCAGCAGCTTGGCGCAGGGGGCTTACGAGCAGTACTTC; cdr3_aa: CASSLAQGAYEQYF
j_call: TRBJ2-7; clone_size: .; v_call: TRBV10-3; d_call: .; cdr3_nt: TGTGCCATCAGTGATTCGTTGGCTCCCTACGAGCAGTACTTC; cdr3_aa: CAISDSLAPYEQYF
j_call: TRBJ2-7; clone_size: few; v_call: TRBV4-1; d_call: TRBD1; cdr3_nt: TGCGCCAGCAGCCAAGTGGATCGGAGACAGGGGACCCACGAGCAGTACTTC; cdr3_aa: CASSQVDRRQGTHEQYF
j_call: TRBJ1-4; clone_size: .; v_call: TRBV12-5; d_call: TRBD1; cdr3_nt: TGTGCTAGTGGTTCAAATTTGGACAGGGATGAAAAACTGTTTTTT; cdr3_aa: CASGSNLDRDEKLFF
j_call: TRBJ1-1; clone_size: .; v_call: TRBV6-1; d_call: .; cdr3_nt: TGTGCCAGCACTCACCGGGGGGAGAACACTGAAGCTTTCTTT; cdr3_aa: CASTHRGENTEAFF
j_call: TRBJ2-1; clone_size: .; v_call: TRBV7-9; d_call: .; cdr3_nt: TGTGCCAGCAGCCGCGAGCCGGGTACCTACAATGAGCAGTTCTTC; cdr3_aa: CASSREPGTYNEQFF
j_call: TRBJ2-7; clone_size: few; v_call: TRBV4-2; d_call: TRBD2; cdr3_nt: TGTGCCAGCAGCCATCCCACCGGGACTAGCAACTCCTACGAGCAGTACTTC; cdr3_aa: CASSHPTGTSNSYEQYF
j_call: TRBJ2-2; clone_size: .; v_call: TRBV27; d_call: .; cdr3_nt: TGTGCCAGCAGTTTAATGGGGGTCGGGGAGCTGTTTTTT; cdr3_aa: CASSLMGVGELFF
j_call: TRBJ2-1; clone_size: few; v_call: TRBV12-3/TRBV12-4; d_call: TRBD2; cdr3_nt: TGTGCCAGCAGTCATAGCGGGGAGGACAATGAGCAGTTCTTC; cdr3_aa: CASSHSGEDNEQFF
j_call: TRBJ2-7; clone_size: once; v_call: TRBV7-3; d_call: .; cdr3_nt: TGTGCCAGCAGCCCCCAAGTACAGGGTTTGAAAAGTGTGCAGTACTTC; cdr3_aa: CASSPQVQGLKSVQYF
j_call: TRBJ1-2; clone_size: few; v_call: TRBV20-1; d_call: .; cdr3_nt: TGCAGTGCTAGTCTAGGGACGGCCTATGGCTACACCTTC; cdr3_aa: CSASLGTAYGYTF
j_call: TRBJ2-3; clone_size: once; v_call: TRBV29-1; d_call: TRBD2; cdr3_nt: TGCAGCGTTGGGGGACTAGCGGGAGGACTGATGGACACAGATACGCAGTATTTT; cdr3_aa: CSVGGLAGGLMDTDTQYF
j_call: TRBJ1-5; clone_size: .; v_call: TRBV12-3/TRBV12-4; d_call: .; cdr3_nt: TGTGCCAGCAGTTTTAGTACTTATAGCAATCAGCCCCAGCATTTT; cdr3_aa: CASSFSTYSNQPQHF